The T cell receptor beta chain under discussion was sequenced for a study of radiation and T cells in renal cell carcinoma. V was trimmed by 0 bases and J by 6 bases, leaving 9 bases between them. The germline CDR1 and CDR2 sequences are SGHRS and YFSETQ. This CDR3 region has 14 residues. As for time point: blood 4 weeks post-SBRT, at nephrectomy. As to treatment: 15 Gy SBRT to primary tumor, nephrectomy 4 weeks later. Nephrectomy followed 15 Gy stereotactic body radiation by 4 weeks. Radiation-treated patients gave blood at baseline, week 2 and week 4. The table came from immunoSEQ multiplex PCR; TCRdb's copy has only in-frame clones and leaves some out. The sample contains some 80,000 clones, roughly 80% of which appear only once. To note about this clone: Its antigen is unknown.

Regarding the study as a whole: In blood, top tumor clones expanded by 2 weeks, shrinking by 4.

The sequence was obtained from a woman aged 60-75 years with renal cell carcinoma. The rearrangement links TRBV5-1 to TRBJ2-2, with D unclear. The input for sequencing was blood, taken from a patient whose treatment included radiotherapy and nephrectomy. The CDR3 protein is CASSLATPAGELFF. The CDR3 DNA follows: TGCGCCAGCAGCTTGGCCACCCCGGCCGGGGAGCTGTTTTTT. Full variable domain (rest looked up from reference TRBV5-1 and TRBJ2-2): KAGVTQTPRYLIKTRGQQVTLSCSPISGHRSVSWYQQTPGQGLQFLFEYFSETQRNKGNFPGRFSGRQFSNSRSEMNVSTLELGDSALYLCASSLATPAGELFFGEGSRLTVL.